This T cell receptor (beta chain) was profiled in a study of brain T cells in children with intractable seizures. Repertoires were generated with immunoSEQ multiplex PCR, while TCRdb's copy carries only in-frame clones and drops some. Among under 400,000 clones listed, about 94% were seen once. The time point was: blood from clinic visit 5 months post-surgery; TSC patient then seizure free. This clone was observed a single time. This CDR3 spans 14 amino acids. Germline V CDR1 and CDR2: LNHDA, SQIVND (reference sequence). V dropped 4 bases and J dropped 5 bases, with 13 bases sitting between them. The sample consisted of peripheral blood, taken roughly 5 months after surgery. The J gene is TRBJ2-3, the V gene TRBV19; TRBD1 is a possible D gene (5 bases). This clonotype was sampled from a boy under two years old with tuberous sclerosis and intractable seizures. The CDR3 protein is CASSTHDRKDTQYF. The CDR3, as DNA: TGTGCCAGTAGTACTCACGACAGAAAAGATACGCAGTATTTT.